Listed below are T cell receptor beta chains from one sample, sequenced in a study of T cell repertoires in cytomegalovirus infection. The antigens for these receptors are not known. One entry per CDR3 protein results from TCRdb running MiXCR on the reads. Of some 900,000 distinct CDR3 sequences listed, over 25% are singletons. The material was cultured CD8+ T cells from PBMCs, obtained from culture after CMV antigen stimulation. The receptors derive from a human donor in good health (CMV status not recorded). Some clones in this sample may be carry-over from other donors' samples. CDR3s leave out the opening cysteine and the closing phenylalanine or tryptophan.

J gene: TRBJ1-2; V gene: TRBV29-1; CDR3 protein: SGTQGAAYGYT
J gene: TRBJ2-1; V gene: TRBV6-5; CDR3 protein: AGSYSDEQF
J gene: TRBJ1-6; V gene: TRBV11-3; CDR3 protein: ASSRDRNNSPLH
J gene: TRBJ1-2; V gene: TRBV7-9; CDR3 protein: ASSLGPPGTNYGYT
J gene: TRBJ1-3; V gene: TRBV7-6; CDR3 protein: ASSLAHSGNTIY
J gene: TRBJ2-2; V gene: TRBV19; CDR3 protein: ASSIAYTGELF
J gene: TRBJ1-4; V gene: TRBV7-6; CDR3 protein: ASSSNRGLQPNEKLF
J gene: TRBJ1-4; V gene: TRBV7-8; CDR3 protein: ASSPLDRREESNEKLF
J gene: TRBJ2-3; V gene: TRBV10-3; CDR3 protein: AISDLDSPSTDTQY
J gene: TRBJ1-3; V gene: TRBV7-8; CDR3 protein: ASSLDRDGGNTIY
J gene: TRBJ2-5; V gene: TRBV7-3; CDR3 protein: ASSLVGSAYQETQY
J gene: TRBJ1-1; V gene: TRBV7-8; CDR3 protein: ASSLQFGDTEAF
J gene: TRBJ2-3; V gene: TRBV20-1; CDR3 protein: SARDNRGTTDTQY
J gene: TRBJ2-1; V gene: TRBV7-6; CDR3 protein: ASSSIDRRRTLYNEQF
J gene: TRBJ2-7; V gene: TRBV7-9; CDR3 protein: ASSAKSSYEQY
J gene: TRBJ1-5; V gene: TRBV19; CDR3 protein: ASSIGQDFNQPQH
J gene: TRBJ2-1; V gene: TRBV19; CDR3 protein: ASSHATGLAYNEQF
J gene: TRBJ2-7; V gene: TRBV27; CDR3 protein: ASTQVGLGIYEQY
J gene: TRBJ1-2; V gene: TRBV29-1; CDR3 protein: SVLGELGADLEWGYT
J gene: TRBJ1-5; V gene: TRBV6-2/TRBV6-3; CDR3 protein: ASSYNRINQPQH
J gene: TRBJ1-1; V gene: TRBV7-9; CDR3 protein: ASSLVGVRGTEAF
J gene: TRBJ2-5; V gene: TRBV12-3/TRBV12-4; CDR3 protein: ASSFDREVTSGHQETQY
J gene: TRBJ2-2; V gene: TRBV29-1; CDR3 protein: SVGDWGNTGELF
J gene: TRBJ1-2; V gene: TRBV18; CDR3 protein: ASSPWTEPNYGYT
J gene: TRBJ2-5; V gene: TRBV19; CDR3 protein: ASSGQGGRETQY
J gene: TRBJ1-2; V gene: TRBV27; CDR3 protein: ASTSIGTGDGYT
J gene: TRBJ2-5; V gene: TRBV7-8; CDR3 protein: ASSLLGGEASGTQY
J gene: TRBJ1-5; V gene: TRBV4-1; CDR3 protein: ASSQDWRDSNQPQH
J gene: TRBJ2-2; V gene: TRBV4-3; CDR3 protein: ASRLLGTGELF
J gene: TRBJ2-5; V gene: TRBV7-6; CDR3 protein: ASSLGWQGSVQETQY
J gene: TRBJ1-1; V gene: TRBV6-6; CDR3 protein: ASSYIQGGNTEAF
J gene: TRBJ2-5; V gene: TRBV7-8; CDR3 protein: ASSLGLADGWQETQY
J gene: TRBJ2-3; V gene: TRBV7-2; CDR3 protein: ASSLVWRGVTDTQY
J gene: TRBJ2-3; V gene: TRBV10-3; CDR3 protein: ATRGLAGAISTDTQY
J gene: TRBJ2-5; V gene: TRBV2; CDR3 protein: ASSDRGWETQY
J gene: TRBJ1-2; V gene: TRBV12-5; CDR3 protein: ASGLADLSGATNYGYT
J gene: TRBJ2-1; V gene: TRBV20-1; CDR3 protein: SAREGRGGSEQF
J gene: TRBJ2-1; V gene: TRBV7-9; CDR3 protein: ASRPTDNEQF
J gene: TRBJ1-4; V gene: TRBV7-6; CDR3 protein: ASSKNQGSEKLF
J gene: TRBJ2-5; V gene: TRBV6-6; CDR3 protein: ASSYRASGQETQY
J gene: TRBJ2-3; V gene: TRBV5-4; CDR3 protein: ASSDRAPSTDTQY
J gene: TRBJ2-3; V gene: TRBV7-2; CDR3 protein: ASSLRLAGAGDTQY
J gene: TRBJ1-6; V gene: TRBV12-3/TRBV12-4; CDR3 protein: ASSFRSSPLH
J gene: TRBJ2-1; V gene: TRBV11-1; CDR3 protein: ASSSGLQNNEQF
J gene: TRBJ1-2; V gene: TRBV2; CDR3 protein: ASSPIDRESYGYT
J gene: TRBJ1-4; V gene: TRBV7-2; CDR3 protein: ASTSGREVEKLF
J gene: TRBJ2-1; V gene: TRBV10-3; CDR3 protein: AISTQALDNEQF
J gene: TRBJ1-5; V gene: TRBV4-1; CDR3 protein: ASSSGQVDNQPQH
J gene: TRBJ1-4; V gene: TRBV29-1; CDR3 protein: SVAGGEKLF
J gene: TRBJ2-1; V gene: TRBV6-2/TRBV6-3; CDR3 protein: ASRSRGSSYNEQF
J gene: TRBJ2-6; V gene: TRBV10-3; CDR3 protein: AIRVFSGANVLT
J gene: TRBJ1-5; V gene: TRBV12-3/TRBV12-4; CDR3 protein: ASSLRLGEQPQH
J gene: TRBJ1-2; V gene: TRBV11-2; CDR3 protein: ATYGGGQPRTSYGYT